The clone carrying this T cell receptor (beta chain) was counted ten times or more. This sample stems from a study of T cells in Graves' hyperthyroidism and ophthalmopathy. Authors of the study amplified TCR beta CDR3 regions from RNA transcripts. When the TCR CDR3 underwent first-round RT-PCR, the HTBI primer set was used. TCRdb called the multiplex PCR reads again in MiXCR, with one record for every CDR3 protein. The data contain more than 300,000 distinct CDR3 sequences, around 13% of them singletons. The sequenced sample was blood. This sequence was found in a woman aged 25 to 39 with Graves' hyperthyroidism.

The CDR3 spells CASSLDRVQETQYF. The CDR3 coding sequence is TGTGCCAGCAGTCTCGACAGGGTCCAAGAGACCCAGTACTTC. This chain links TRBV12-3 or TRBV12-4 with TRBJ2-5; TRBD1 matches at 7 bases. The CDR3 sequence is 14 residues long. Losses at the gene ends were 5 bases for V and 1 base for J; bases not matched to a gene: 4.